Presented here are 10 T cell receptor beta chains from one specimen sequenced in a study of blood T cell repertoires in COVID-19. Sequencing was performed with immunoSEQ multiplex PCR; in TCRdb, only in-frame clones are kept and a portion is missing. The table lists approximately 30,000 clones, 84% of them singletons. Sequencing input: peripheral blood. The receptors stem from a man aged 70-80 years with active COVID-19.

The chain combines TRBV10-3 with TRBJ2-2, with D possibly being TRBD1 (6 bases). Trimming cost V 4 bases and J 7 bases, with 13 bases left between them. CDR3 size: 14 residues. Germline V gene sequence: CDR1 ENHRY, CDR2 SYGVKD. CDR3 loop: CAISAITGIGELFF. The DNA of the CDR3 is TGTGCCATCAGTGCCATCACAGGGATCGGGGAGCTGTTTTTT.

The chain combines TRBV29-1 with TRBJ1-1, with 8 bases aligning to TRBD1. With 4 bases clipped from V and 5 bases from J, the junction kept 6 bases outside the gene matches. There are 13 residues in the CDR3. Germline lookup yields CDR1 SQVTM and CDR2 ANQGSEA. For the CDR3, the DNA is TGCAGCGTTGTGGGTAACAGGGGGACTGAAGCTTTCTTT. Its translation is CSVVGNRGTEAFF.

This clone turned up a few times. The chain joins TRBV6-1 to TRBJ1-2; D is unclear. Germline assignment: CDR1 MNHNS and CDR2 SASEGT. V was pared by 0 bases and J by 4 bases, with 15 bases between. This CDR3 has 16 residues. The chain's CDR3 is CASSEASQAGPYGYTF. The CDR3 DNA sequence: TGTGCCAGCAGTGAAGCTTCCCAAGCAGGCCCCTATGGCTACACCTTC.

The chain recombines TRBV28 with TRBJ1-2, with no clear D. Germline assignment: CDR1 MDHEN and CDR2 SYDVKM. V was shortened by 3 bases and J by 4 bases, with 6 bases between the two germline ends. The CDR3 loop spans 12 amino acids. CDR3: CASSFGGYGYTF. CDR3 coding DNA: TGTGCCAGCAGTTTCGGAGGCTATGGCTACACCTTC.

As DNA, the CDR3 is TGTGCCAGCAGCCAAGATTCGGCAGGGCCAGAGACCCAGTACTTC. This gives the protein CASSQDSAGPETQYF. This sequence joins TRBV3-1 (or the pseudogene TRBV3-2) and TRBJ2-5; tentatively, D is TRBD1 (5 bases). CDR1 LGHDT and CDR2 YNNKEL come from the germline V gene (reference sequence). The CDR3 runs 15 residues. V was trimmed by 0 bases and J by 4 bases, leaving 12 bases between them.

The chain links TRBV7-3 to TRBJ2-2; D may be TRBD1 (6 bases). Germline V lookup: CDR1 SGHTA, CDR2 FQGTGA. The CDR3 has 14 amino acids. Trimming took off 6 bases at V and 3 bases at J, with 11 bases between the two ends. CDR3 in DNA: TGTGCCAGCAGACAACGACAGGACACCGGGGAGCTGTTTTTT. Translation: CASRQRQDTGELFF.

The chain has TRBV9 and TRBJ2-5; 11 nucleotides align to TRBD2. CDR1 is SGDLS, CDR2 YYNGEE, per germline. The ends lost 1 base at V and 1 base at J; junction bases unmatched: 9. The CDR3 is made up of 18 amino acids. Here the CDR3 DNA reads TGTGCCAGCAGCGTAAGGCCGCCTAGCGGGGGGATCCAAGAGACCCAGTACTTC. It specifies CASSVRPPSGGIQETQYF.

The J gene is TRBJ2-1, the V gene TRBV28; 7 bases map to TRBD1. J gave up 5 bases and V 2 bases, and 12 bases lay outside the gene matches. In germline, CDR1 is MDHEN, CDR2 SYDVKM. This CDR3 has 17 residues. CDR3 protein: CASSLGQAGAFNNEQFF. In nucleotides, the CDR3 is TGTGCCAGCAGTTTAGGACAGGCCGGCGCTTTTAACAATGAGCAGTTCTTC.

The rearrangement joins TRBV11-2 to TRBJ2-2; D remains unclear. Germline lookup yields CDR1 SGHAT and CDR2 FQNNGV. With 0 bases removed from V and 5 bases from J, the gap between germline ends came to 19 bases. The CDR3 has 18 residues. CDR3 sequence reads: CASSLEFGQARRTGELFF. The CDR3 DNA sequence: TGTGCCAGCAGCTTAGAGTTTGGGCAGGCACGAAGGACCGGGGAGCTGTTTTTT.

By frequency in the sample, this clone is medium-sized. The rearrangement uses TRBV21-1 and TRBJ2-7; TRBD2 is the table's D call and was not checked against the DNA. TRBV21-1 corresponds to a pseudogene. CDR3 length: 19 amino acids. The CDR3 sequence is CASSKALDWAGGLTDEQYF. CDR3 bases: TGTGCCAGCAGCAAAGCCTTGGACTGGGCGGGGGGCCTAACTGACGAGCAGTACTTC.